Included here is one T cell receptor beta chain sequence, with context. The data belong to a study of shared clonotypes between healthy human individuals. Overall study: A donor's plate count was three for CD4 naive and three for CD4 memory; CD8 naive had two and CD8 memory one.

Template for every sorted-subset replicate PCR totaled about 200 ng DNA, roughly 30,000 T cell genomes. Sequenced by immunoSEQ multiplex PCR; TCRdb stores in-frame clones only, minus some. The table records more than 2,000,000 clones, approximately 95% of them present only once. V gave up 1 base and J gave up 4 bases; unmatched junction bases: 7. From germline, CDR1 is SGDLS and CDR2 YYNGEE. This CDR3 has 16 residues. What was sequenced was naive CD4+ T cells from PBMCs. Subset of the sample: CD45RA+ positively selected. The clonotype originates from a man in his late teens or twenties in good health. Some clones in this sample may be carry-over from other donors' samples. This chain uses TRBV9 with TRBJ2-1, with 8 bases aligning to TRBD1. In nucleotides, the CDR3 is TGTGCCAGCAGCGTATCCTCCCAGGGGGCATACAATGAGCAGTTCTTC. Its translation is CASSVSSQGAYNEQFF.